Sequencing of this TCR beta chain was carried out in a study of response to subunit inactivated influenza vaccine. CDR3 size: 14 residues. V was pared by 4 bases and J by 7 bases, with 6 bases of the junction left unmatched. CDR1 and CDR2 (germline): SGHVS, FQNEAQ. A few counts support this clonotype. What it recognizes is unknown. The study, taken as a whole, reports: Researchers suggested that each seasonal influenza vaccination recruits few new T cells.

TCRdb re-derived calls from the RT-PCR reads in MiXCR, one entry per CDR3 protein. The sample includes 400,000 to 650,000 distinct CDR3 sequences, around 7.9% of them seen just once. This receptor was obtained from a man aged 45 to 70 who received an inactivated influenza vaccine. Source: PBMCs from blood, taken around 25 months after vaccination. The V call is TRBV7-8, the J call TRBJ2-3, with 9 bases lining up with TRBD2. The chain's CDR3 is CASSSPGTSHTQYF. DNA of the CDR3: TGTGCCAGCAGCTCCCCCGGGACTAGCCATACGCAGTATTTT.